Each of the 28 T cell receptor beta chains below was sequenced from the same sample in a study of metastatic and nonmetastatic thyroid tumors. TCRdb re-called clones from the PCR reads using MiXCR. Here the sample spans fewer than 100,000 clones, approximately 15% being singletons. No patient received treatment before thyroid surgery. Sequenced material: blood. The receptor source for this set is a female donor with papillary thyroid cancer or a benign thyroid nodule (not recorded which). Some clones in this sample may be carry-over from other donors' samples.

The chain has TRBV5-1 and TRBJ1-3; 7 nucleotides agree with TRBD1. The CDR3 loop spans 18 amino acids. The germline V gene has CDR1 SGHRS and CDR2 YFSETQ. The V segment lost 0 bases and the J segment 0 bases; nucleotides outside the gene matches: 9. CDR3 protein: CASSLAPINRGSGNTIYF. CDR3 nucleotide sequence: TGCGCCAGCAGCTTGGCACCGATAAACAGGGGCTCTGGAAACACCATATATTTT. Supplemented by reference TRBV5-1 and TRBJ1-3, the full variable domain reads KAGVTQTPRYLIKTRGQQVTLSCSPISGHRSVSWYQQTPGQGLQFLFEYFSETQRNKGNFPGRFSGRQFSNSRSEMNVSTLELGDSALYLCASSLAPINRGSGNTIYFGEGSWLTVV.

The table lists this clone with many counts. This rearrangement joins TRBV4-2 to TRBJ1-6; D remains ambiguous. The germline gives CDR1 LGHNA, CDR2 YNFKEQ. Between the trimmed V and J ends, which lost 1 base and 0 bases, there was a span of 7 bases. This CDR3 is 16 amino acids long. CDR3 DNA sequence: TGTGCCAGCAGCCAAGCTCAACGCTCCTATAATTCACCCCTCCACTTT. Its protein is CASSQAQRSYNSPLHF.

This clone was found a few times. A much larger clone lies a single base off, so this may be a read error. The chain recombines TRBV24-1 with TRBJ2-5, with D tentatively TRBD1 (6 bases). The CDR3 runs to 16 residues. V dropped 4 bases and J dropped 4 bases, with 18 bases sitting between them. Germline lookup yields CDR1 KGHDR and CDR2 SFDVKD. The CDR3 loop reads CATSEPRQVGGETQYF. CDR3 DNA sequence: TGTGCCACCAGTGAACCCCGACAGGTTGGGGGAGAGACCCAGTACTTC.

Comments on this clone: This clone may be a read error of a much larger clone one base away. This sample includes further DNA sequences coding for the same CDR3. The chain is built from TRBV20-1 and TRBJ1-1, with unresolved D. This CDR3 comprises 12 residues. V was shortened by 6 bases and J by 3 bases, with 11 bases between the two germline ends. Germline V gene sequence: CDR1 DFQATT, CDR2 SNEGSKA (reference sequence). The CDR3 DNA sequence: TGCAGTGCCCCCCGTGGGGACACTGAAGCTTTCTTT. This translates into CSAPRGDTEAFF.

This clone was recorded at least ten times. Other DNA sequences in the sample encode the same CDR3. The rearrangement joins TRBV4-1 to TRBJ2-2; D ambiguous. The CDR3 length is 16 residues. Deletions cut 1 base from V and 4 bases from J, with 13 bases between. Germline CDR1 and CDR2: MGHRA and YSYEKL. The CDR3 bases are TGCGCCAGCAGCCAAGGACACCGTGCGAGCACCGGGGAGCTGTTTTTT. It yields the protein CASSQGHRASTGELFF.

The V gene is TRBV27, the J gene TRBJ2-7; D remains unclear. The CDR3 extends over 14 amino acids. Germline values: CDR1 MNHEY, CDR2 SMNVEV (reference sequence). Trimming shortened V by 3 bases and J by 2 bases, and 11 bases separated the two germline ends. DNA of the CDR3: TGTGCCAGCAGTTTCGGTACAGCCGCCTACGAGCAGTACTTC. Protein product: CASSFGTAAYEQYF.

The chain couples TRBV5-4 to TRBJ1-2; tentatively, D is TRBD1 (5 bases). Germline CDR1 and CDR2: SGHNT and YYREEE (reference sequence). The CDR3 totals 14 residues. V lost 4 bases to trimming and J lost 0 bases, with 10 bases between them. Written as DNA, the CDR3 is TGTGCCAGCAGCCACTTGGGGCCTAACTATGGCTACACCTTC. It specifies CASSHLGPNYGYTF.

Concerning this clone itself: This may be a read error, as it is one base from a much larger clone. The sample has other DNA sequences that encode this CDR3 too. The chain links TRBV2 to TRBJ2-3; D is unresolved. CDR3 size: 11 residues. Germline V gene sequence: CDR1 SNHLY, CDR2 FYNNEI. Here the CDR3 DNA reads TGTGCCAGCAACCCCGGAGATACTCAGTATTTT. It translates to CASNPGDTQYF.

V usage is TRBV19 and J usage is TRBJ1-2; perhaps TRBD1 as D (6 bases). Germline-derived CDR1 and CDR2 are LNHDA and SQIVND (reference sequence). The CDR3 runs to 13 residues. V shed 10 bases and J shed 7 bases, with 19 bases lying between them. CDR3 amino acids: CAIGPGPRGGYTF. The DNA for the CDR3 is TGTGCCATTGGCCCCGGGCCCAGGGGTGGCTACACCTTC.

The rearrangement uses TRBV20-1 and TRBJ2-3, with TRBD2 as a possible D gene (6 bases). Looked up from germline, CDR1 is DFQATT and CDR2 is SNEGSKA (reference sequence). The CDR3 is made up of 14 amino acids. The V end lost 2 bases, the J end lost 1 base, and 10 bases lay between the germline ends. The DNA of the CDR3 is TGCAGTGCTAGAACCGGGGGAGGCACAGATACGCAGTATTTT. Translated: CSARTGGGTDTQYF.

This clone was seen ten or more times. V and J are TRBV2 and TRBJ1-1; 7 nucleotides align to TRBD1. Germline V CDR1 and CDR2: SNHLY, FYNNEI. Losses at the gene ends were 3 bases for V and 6 bases for J; bases not matched to a gene: 7. The CDR3 runs 14 residues. The CDR3: CASSEGRGGSEAFF. The CDR3 region has the DNA TGTGCCAGCAGTGAGGGCAGGGGGGGGTCTGAAGCTTTCTTT.

There are a few counts of this clone. Just one base apart from a much larger clone, this may be a read error. Other DNA sequences in the same sample also yield this CDR3. The chain joins TRBV7-2 to TRBJ2-1; 11 nucleotides align to TRBD2. Germline CDR1 SGHTA, CDR2 FQGNSA. The CDR3 runs 18 residues. The J segment lost 6 bases and the V segment lost 1 base, leaving 11 bases of the junction unmatched. The CDR3 loop reads CASSLGPPLAGGPNEQFF. In nucleotides, the CDR3 is TGTGCCAGCAGCTTAGGGCCCCCTCTAGCGGGGGGTCCCAATGAGCAGTTCTTC.

This clone showed up just a few times. This rearrangement joins TRBV5-4 to TRBJ2-3; D unresolved. Trimming took off 3 bases at V and 0 bases at J, with 8 bases between the two ends. The CDR3 contains 14 residues. Per germline, CDR1 SGHNT and CDR2 YYREEE (reference sequence). The CDR3 nucleotides read TGTGCCAGCAGCTCGGAAGGGAGCACAGATACGCAGTATTTT. Encoded protein: CASSSEGSTDTQYF.

This clone was seen just once. CDR3 loop: CSFILAGGDGTDTQYF. In DNA form, the CDR3 reads TGCAGTTTTATCCTAGCGGGTGGTGATGGGACAGATACGCAGTATTTT. This sequence joins TRBV20-1 and TRBJ2-3; 8 nucleotides agree with TRBD2. J lost 3 bases, V lost 8 bases, and 16 bases had no gene match. The V gene's germline CDR1 is DFQATT and CDR2 SNEGSKA (reference sequence). The CDR3 runs to 16 residues.

Of note for this clone: It may be a read error: a sequence one base away is much more abundant. The rearrangement uses TRBV5-1 and TRBJ2-1; D is possibly TRBD2 (5 bases). The CDR3 has 13 residues. Looked up from germline, CDR1 is SGHRS and CDR2 is YFSETQ. Trimming stripped 5 bases from V and 9 bases from J, with 15 bases between. CDR3 DNA sequence: TGCGCCAGCAGACTCGAGGGCCTGGGTGAGCAGTTCTTC. Residues: CASRLEGLGEQFF.

This clone was observed many times. This chain links TRBV30 with TRBJ2-7; 8 nucleotides match TRBD1. Germline assignment: CDR1 GTSNPN and CDR2 SVGIG (reference sequence). The CDR3 loop spans 15 amino acids. J lost 6 bases, V lost 0 bases, and 10 bases had no gene match. The CDR3 sequence: CAWSVVWTGNAEQYF. The CDR3 DNA is TGTGCCTGGAGTGTGGTTTGGACAGGGAACGCCGAGCAGTACTTC.

This clone showed up many times. The rearrangement links TRBV14 to TRBJ1-1; 9 bases line up with TRBD1. The CDR3 runs to 15 residues. Germline V gene lookup returns CDR1 SGHDN and CDR2 FVKESK. Losses at the gene ends were 4 bases for V and 2 bases for J; bases not matched to a gene: 5. CDR3 region: CASSPTDRGNTEAFF. The CDR3, as DNA: TGTGCCAGCAGCCCGACGGACAGGGGAAACACTGAAGCTTTCTTT. Full variable domain (remainder filled in from reference TRBV14 and TRBJ1-1): EAGVTQFPSHSVIEKGQTVTLRCDPISGHDNLYWYRRVMGKEIKFLLHFVKESKQDESGMPNNRFLAERTGGTYSTLKVQPAELEDSGVYFCASSPTDRGNTEAFFGQGTRLTVV.

With regard to this clone: A read error is possible here, since a much larger clone lies one base away. This rearrangement joins TRBV5-6 to TRBJ1-1; D ambiguous. V was clipped by 4 bases and J by 0 bases, with 10 bases between them. This CDR3 has 14 residues. The germline CDR1 and CDR2 sequences are SGHDT and YYEEEE. CDR3 bases: TGTGCCAGCAGCAGCTCACGGGTGAACACTGAAGCTTTCTTT. It codes for CASSSSRVNTEAFF.

Many counts were recorded for this clone. V gene TRBV11-2 combines with J gene TRBJ2-5; D gene unclear. The CDR3 covers 11 residues. Germline CDR1 SGHAT, CDR2 FQNNGV. V was pared by 1 base and J by 4 bases, with 1 base between. The CDR3 DNA reads as TGTGCCAGCAGCTTAGGAGAGACCCAGTACTTC. It is translated as CASSLGETQYF.

This clone has a count of ten or more. The V and J genes are TRBV28 and TRBJ1-4; TRBD1 aligns across 7 bases. The CDR3 is 16 residues long. V shed 4 bases, J shed 8 bases, and the junction held 13 bases outside the gene matches. Germline values: CDR1 MDHEN, CDR2 SYDVKM. The CDR3 reads CASSSIGEGDREKLFF. The CDR3 coding sequence is TGTGCCAGCAGTTCTATCGGGGAGGGGGACAGAGAAAAACTGTTTTTT.

Remarks on this clone: A read error may be the cause here, since a much bigger clone is one base away. The V gene is TRBV20-1, the J gene TRBJ2-3, with 8 bases matching TRBD2. With V trimmed by 6 bases and J by 1 base, 9 bases remained unmatched. Germline CDR1 and CDR2: DFQATT and SNEGSKA (reference sequence). The CDR3 is 15 residues long. CDR3 bases: TGCAGTGCCGCGGCTCAGCGGGGGTGCACAGATACGCAGTATTTT. It specifies CSAAAQRGCTDTQYF.

This clone showed up many times. This chain joins TRBV7-2 and TRBJ2-7, with 10 bases aligning to TRBD1. The CDR3 consists of 15 residues. Unmatched junction bases numbered 5, after V lost 0 bases and J lost 6 bases. The germline CDR1 and CDR2 sequences are SGHTA and FQGNSA. This chain's CDR3 is CASSLAGTGDGEQYF. CDR3 nucleotides: TGTGCCAGCAGCTTAGCGGGGACAGGGGACGGCGAGCAGTACTTC.

This clone appeared many times. The J gene is TRBJ1-3, the V gene TRBV4-2; no clear D. The CDR3 has 16 residues. Germline loops: CDR1 LGHNA, CDR2 YNFKEQ. V was cut by 0 bases and J by 0 bases, with 9 bases left in between. This chain's CDR3 is CASSQEEGHSGNTIYF. Written as DNA, the CDR3 is TGTGCCAGCAGCCAAGAAGAAGGGCACTCTGGAAACACCATATATTTT.

Many counts were recorded for this clone. The chain is built from TRBV18 and TRBJ2-1, with TRBD2 identical over 7 bases. The junction had 14 bases not matched to a gene; V was cut back by 6 bases and J by 9 bases. The CDR3 contains 15 residues. The germline gives CDR1 KGHSH, CDR2 LQKENI. CDR3 nucleotides: TGTGCCAGCTCCCTCCGGGACGCACGCGGGGGTGAGCAGTTCTTC. Translation: CASSLRDARGGEQFF. The entire variable domain, with the rest obtained from reference TRBV18 and TRBJ2-1, is as follows: NAGVMQNPRHLVRRRGQEARLRCSPMKGHSHVYWYRQLPEEGLKFMVYLQKENIIDESGMPKERFSAEFPKEGPSILRIQQVVRGDSAAYFCASSLRDARGGEQFFGPGTRLTVL.

This clone has at least ten counts. The genes are TRBV30 and TRBJ2-2; D possibly matches TRBD1 or TRBD2 (5 bases each). CDR1 and CDR2 from the germline V gene are GTSNPN and SVGIG (reference sequence). The CDR3 totals 14 residues. The V and J ends lost 5 bases and 0 bases respectively, with 10 bases between them. In DNA form, the CDR3 reads TGTGCCTGGGGGGGAGTCGCGAACACCGGGGAGCTGTTTTTT. Translation gives CAWGGVANTGELFF.

To note about this clone: One junction end disagrees with the germline gene, perhaps due to a read error. This chain joins TRBV28 and TRBJ1-2; tentative D call: TRBD1 (5 bases). This CDR3 region has 13 residues. Germline CDR1 and CDR2: MDHEN and SYDVKM. The CDR3 region is CASSWGGPYGYTF. As DNA, the CDR3 is TGTGCCAGCAGCTGGGGCGGCCCCTATGGCTACACATTC.

In its sample, this clone was seen many times. V is TRBV30 and J is TRBJ2-3, with a weak D call TRBD1 (6 bases). The germline gives CDR1 GTSNPN, CDR2 SVGIG (reference sequence). V was shortened by 3 bases and J by 6 bases, with 19 bases between the two germline ends. CDR3 length equals 15 residues. CDR3 residues: CAWSTTGTNLDTQYF. The CDR3, as DNA: TGTGCCTGGAGCACAACCGGGACAAATCTGGATACGCAGTATTTT.

As for this clone: At one end the junction does not follow the germline gene, possibly because of a read error. The CDR3 nucleotides read TGTGCCGGCAGTGAGGGTAGGACAGGCGAAGTCTACACCTTC. Amino acids: CAGSEGRTGEVYTF. The chain joins TRBV2 to TRBJ1-2; the match to TRBD1 covers 7 bases. The CDR3 extends over 14 amino acids. CDR1 is SNHLY and CDR2 is FYNNEI in the germline V gene.